This T cell receptor (beta chain) was sequenced during a study of early T cells in non-severe SARS-CoV-2 infection. Study-wide points: Anti-spike CD8 responses were favored by VDJdb matching, which missed private and CD4 specificities.

TCRdb reprocessed the 5' RACE reads with MiXCR, giving one entry per CDR3 protein. Among about 60,000 distinct CDR3 sequences listed, around an eighth were seen once. Comments on this clonotype: Antigen specificity is unknown.

This clonotype originated in an adult who was a healthcare worker with PCR-confirmed SARS-CoV-2 infection or an uninfected control (not recorded which). The sequencing sample was made of whole blood.

The CDR3 is CASSLTAWGYTF. For the CDR3, the DNA is TGTGCCAGCAGCTTGACAGCCTGGGGCTACACCTTC. This chain uses TRBV5-5 with TRBJ1-2; D is ambiguous. Germline V gene data show CDR1 as SGHKS and CDR2 as YYEKEE (reference sequence). Trimming shortened V by 1 base and J by 8 bases, and 9 bases separated the two germline ends. The CDR3 has 12 amino acids.